The rows below give T cell receptor beta chains drawn from one sample of a study of OX40 agonist ivuxolimab in advanced cancers. Some clones are missing from TCRdb's copy, which holds only in-frame ones; the method was immunoSEQ multiplex PCR. The data show 39,000 or so clones, approximately 90% seen once. Specimen: CD4+ or CD8+ T cells sorted from blood, collected in a trial of the OX40 agonist ivuxolimab. Receptors originate from an adult with an advanced solid tumor such as melanoma, head and neck, liver or kidney cancer. Both conserved end residues are part of each CDR3. The D gene is left open where the match is weak. The size of a clone is reported for some rows only, either as once, few or many, or as a class for expanded clones.

cdr3_aa	cdr3_nt	cdr3_length	d_call	v_call	clone_size	j_call
CASSYSANYGYTF	TGTGCCAGCAGTTACTCTGCTAACTATGGCTACACCTTC	13	NA	TRBV6-5	NA	TRBJ1-2
CASSEFGTSGTEQFF	TGTGCCAGCAGTGAATTTGGGACTAGCGGGACTGAGCAGTTCTTC	15	TRBD2	TRBV25-1	NA	TRBJ2-1
CASSLSAGLEAFF	TGTGCCAGCAGTTTATCAGCAGGGCTTGAAGCTTTCTTT	13	NA	TRBV27	few	TRBJ1-1
CASSAGLAAYNEQFF	TGTGCCAGCAGCGCGGGACTAGCGGCATACAATGAGCAGTTCTTC	15	TRBD2	TRBV7-9	once	TRBJ2-1
CASSHGTGERGQPQHF	TGCGCCAGCAGCCACGGGACAGGGGAAAGAGGTCAGCCCCAGCATTTT	16	TRBD1	TRBV4-3	NA	TRBJ1-5
CASSQENSQGPEIIFF	TGCGCCAGCAGCCAAGAGAATAGTCAGGGGCCGGAAATAATCTTTTTT	16	NA	TRBV4-1	NA	TRBJ1-4
CASSLKGIHEQYF	TGTGCCAGCAGCCTTAAGGGGATCCACGAGCAGTACTTC	13	NA	TRBV13	few	TRBJ2-7
CASLPALGAGVYGNEQFF	TGTGCCAGCCTACCCGCCCTGGGAGCCGGTGTGTATGGTAATGAGCAGTTCTTC	18	NA	TRBV27	NA	TRBJ2-1
CAWSRQGETQYF	TGTGCCTGGAGTCGACAGGGGGAGACCCAGTACTTC	12	TRBD1	TRBV30	NA	TRBJ2-5
CASSRGLAGGTYEQYF	TGTGCCAGCAGCCGTGGACTAGCGGGAGGGACCTACGAGCAGTACTTC	16	TRBD2	TRBV7-6	NA	TRBJ2-7
CASSLRLAGGPGELFF	TGTGCCAGCAGTCTTCGACTAGCGGGAGGGCCAGGGGAGCTGTTTTTT	16	TRBD2	TRBV6-6	NA	TRBJ2-2
CSATVLYEQYF	TGCAGCGCCACGGTCCTCTACGAGCAGTACTTC	11	NA	TRBV29-1	NA	TRBJ2-7
CASSIEWSNEQFF	TGTGCCAGTAGTATAGAATGGAGCAATGAGCAGTTCTTC	13	NA	TRBV19	NA	TRBJ2-1
CASSIGGGGVSYEQYF	TGTGCCAGTAGTATAGGTGGAGGGGGCGTGAGCTACGAGCAGTACTTC	16	NA	TRBV19	few	TRBJ2-7
CAISVDEARYEQYF	TGTGCCATCAGTGTGGACGAAGCTCGGTACGAGCAGTACTTC	14	NA	TRBV10-3	NA	TRBJ2-7
CASSHEYRVGYTF	TGTGCCAGCAGCCACGAATACAGGGTCGGCTACACCTTC	13	NA	TRBV7-9	NA	TRBJ1-2
CASSKPRLHSYEQYF	TGTGCCAGCAGCAAACCTCGCCTCCACTCCTACGAGCAGTACTTC	15	NA	TRBV21-1	NA	TRBJ2-7
CASSGGWEQYF	TGTGCCAGCAGTGGGGGGTGGGAGCAGTACTTC	11	NA	TRBV6-1	NA	TRBJ2-7
CASSLGVGTKNIQYF	TGTGCCAGCAGTTTAGGCGTGGGTACCAAAAACATTCAGTACTTC	15	NA	TRBV28	NA	TRBJ2-4
CASRVGPNNEKLFF	TGTGCCAGCAGGGTGGGACCGAATAATGAAAAACTGTTTTTT	14	NA	TRBV28	NA	TRBJ1-4
CASSPRTGTLAEEQYF	TGCGCCAGCAGCCCCCGAACAGGGACCCTTGCTGAAGAGCAGTACTTC	16	NA	TRBV4-3	NA	TRBJ2-7
CASSQGAGYTF	TGTGCCAGCAGCCAGGGAGCGGGCTACACCTTC	11	NA	TRBV6-1	NA	TRBJ1-2
CASSLAGGSYEQYF	TGTGCCAGCAGCTTAGCCGGCGGGAGCTACGAGCAGTACTTC	14	TRBD2	TRBV11-3	NA	TRBJ2-7
CASSFVDGLNEQFF	TGTGCCAGCAGTTTCGTCGACGGGCTCAATGAGCAGTTCTTC	14	NA	TRBV28	NA	TRBJ2-1
CASSLEPGLAGREQFF	TGTGCCAGCAGCTTAGAGCCGGGACTAGCGGGTCGGGAGCAGTTCTTC	16	TRBD2	TRBV7-9	NA	TRBJ2-1
CASSPDLAGGPSGEETQYF	TGTGCCAGCAGCCCCGATCTAGCGGGAGGGCCCTCAGGGGAGGAGACCCAGTACTTC	19	TRBD2	TRBV27	NA	TRBJ2-5
CASSEGGGTPKNIQYF	TGTGCCAGCAGCGAGGGTGGAGGGACCCCCAAAAACATTCAGTACTTC	16	NA	TRBV9	NA	TRBJ2-4
CASSIAGANYEQYF	TGTGCCAGTAGTATTGCGGGGGCTAACTACGAGCAGTACTTC	14	NA	TRBV19	NA	TRBJ2-7
CASSTYRDSLGLANTGELFF	TGTGCCAGTAGTACGTACCGCGACAGCCTGGGACTAGCGAACACCGGGGAGCTGTTTTTT	20	TRBD2	TRBV19	NA	TRBJ2-2
CASSPIPSGTIYEQYF	TGTGCCAGCAGCCCCATCCCCTCCGGGACAATTTACGAGCAGTACTTC	16	NA	TRBV27	NA	TRBJ2-7
CASSSLGTEAFF	TGTGCCAGCAGCTCCTTGGGCACTGAAGCTTTCTTT	12	NA	TRBV5-4	NA	TRBJ1-1